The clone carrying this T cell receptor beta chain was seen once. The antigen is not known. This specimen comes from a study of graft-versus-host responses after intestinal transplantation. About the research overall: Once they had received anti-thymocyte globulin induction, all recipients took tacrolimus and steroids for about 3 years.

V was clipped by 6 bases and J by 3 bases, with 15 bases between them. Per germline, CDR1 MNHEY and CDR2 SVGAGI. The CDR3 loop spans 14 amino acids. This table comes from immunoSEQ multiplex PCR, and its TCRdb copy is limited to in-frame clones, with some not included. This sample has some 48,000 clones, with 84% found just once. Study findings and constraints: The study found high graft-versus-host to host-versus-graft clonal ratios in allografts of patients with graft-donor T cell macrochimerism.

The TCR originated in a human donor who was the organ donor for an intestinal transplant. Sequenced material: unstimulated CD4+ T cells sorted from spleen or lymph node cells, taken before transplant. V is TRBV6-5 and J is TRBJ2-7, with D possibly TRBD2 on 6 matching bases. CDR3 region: CASRTPGLNYEQYF. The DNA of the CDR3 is TGTGCCAGCAGGACCCCGGGACTCAACTACGAGCAGTACTTC.